This T cell receptor (beta chain) originates from a study of blood T cell repertoires in COVID-19. Study at large: COVID-19 samples from acute and convalescent phases originated in the United States, Italy and Spain. Nucleic acid was either cDNA or gDNA, and it came from T cells, B-cell-depleted T cells, or PBMCs.

Per the study methods: Amplification from reference gene primers served as the basis for estimated nucleated cell counts. Data came from immunoSEQ multiplex PCR; TCRdb stores just in-frame clones and leaves some out. Clone size and V and J calls were adopted from that table, with D and trimming inferred from the DNA. The table lists 150,000 to 200,000 clones, about 83% of them singletons, with about 0.96% in the top ten. The CDR3 runs to 15 residues. Looked up from germline, CDR1 is LGHNA and CDR2 is YSLEER. The germline V and J ends were trimmed by 1 base and 4 bases, with 11 bases remaining between them.

The source of this sequence is a woman under 30 who had recovered from COVID-19. The sequencing input was peripheral blood. The chain uses TRBV4-3 and TRBJ2-1, with D perhaps matching TRBD1 (5 bases). For the CDR3, the DNA is TGCGCCAGCAGCCAAGTTTATGACAGTTACAATGAGCAGTTCTTC. Encoded protein: CASSQVYDSYNEQFF.